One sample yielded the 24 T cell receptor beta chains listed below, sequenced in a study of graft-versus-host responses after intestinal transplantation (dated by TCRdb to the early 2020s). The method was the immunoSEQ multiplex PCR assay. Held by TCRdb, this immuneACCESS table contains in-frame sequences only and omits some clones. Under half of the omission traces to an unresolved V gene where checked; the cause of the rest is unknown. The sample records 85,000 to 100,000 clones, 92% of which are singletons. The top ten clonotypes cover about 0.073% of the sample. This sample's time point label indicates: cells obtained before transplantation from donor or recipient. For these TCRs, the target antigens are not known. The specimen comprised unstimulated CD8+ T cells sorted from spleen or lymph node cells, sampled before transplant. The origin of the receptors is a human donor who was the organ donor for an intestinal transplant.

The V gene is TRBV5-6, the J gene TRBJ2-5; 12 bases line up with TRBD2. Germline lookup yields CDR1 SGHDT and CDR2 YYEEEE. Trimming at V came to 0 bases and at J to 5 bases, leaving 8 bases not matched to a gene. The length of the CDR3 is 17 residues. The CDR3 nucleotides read TGTGCCAGCAGCTTGGTGGGACTAGCGGGCGAAGAGGAGACCCAGTACTTC. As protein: CASSLVGLAGEEETQYF.

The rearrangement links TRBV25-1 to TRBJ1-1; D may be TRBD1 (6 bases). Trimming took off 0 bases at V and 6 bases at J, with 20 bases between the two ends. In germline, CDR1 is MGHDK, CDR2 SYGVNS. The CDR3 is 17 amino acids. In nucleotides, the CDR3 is TGTGCCAGCAGTGAATATAATTGGGGGCCGGGAGGTGCTGAAGCTTTCTTT. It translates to CASSEYNWGPGGAEAFF.

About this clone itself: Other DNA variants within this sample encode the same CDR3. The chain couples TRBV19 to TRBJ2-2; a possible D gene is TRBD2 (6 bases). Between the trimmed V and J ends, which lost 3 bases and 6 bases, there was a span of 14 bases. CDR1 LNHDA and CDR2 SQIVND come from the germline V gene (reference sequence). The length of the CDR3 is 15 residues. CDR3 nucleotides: TGTGCCAGTAGTATGTACGGGAGTGGCTCCGGGGAGCTGTTTTTT. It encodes CASSMYGSGSGELFF.

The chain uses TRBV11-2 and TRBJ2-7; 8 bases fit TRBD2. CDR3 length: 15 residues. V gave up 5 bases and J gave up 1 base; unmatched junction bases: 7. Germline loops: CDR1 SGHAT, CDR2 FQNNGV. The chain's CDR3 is CASSNTGGSSYEQYF. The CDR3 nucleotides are TGTGCCAGCAGCAATACGGGGGGGTCTTCCTACGAGCAGTACTTC.

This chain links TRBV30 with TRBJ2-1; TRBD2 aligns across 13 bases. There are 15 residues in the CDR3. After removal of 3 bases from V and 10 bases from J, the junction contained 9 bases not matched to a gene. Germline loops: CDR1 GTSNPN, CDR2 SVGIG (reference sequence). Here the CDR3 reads CAWSGLAGDVGEQFF. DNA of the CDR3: TGTGCCTGGAGCGGACTAGCGGGAGATGTTGGCGAGCAGTTCTTC.

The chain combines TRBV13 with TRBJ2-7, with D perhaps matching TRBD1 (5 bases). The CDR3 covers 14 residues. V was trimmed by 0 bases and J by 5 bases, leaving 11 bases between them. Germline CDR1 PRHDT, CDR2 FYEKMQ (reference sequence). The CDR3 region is CASSLGGPGNEQYF. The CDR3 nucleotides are TGTGCCAGCAGCTTAGGTGGCCCAGGGAACGAGCAGTACTTC.

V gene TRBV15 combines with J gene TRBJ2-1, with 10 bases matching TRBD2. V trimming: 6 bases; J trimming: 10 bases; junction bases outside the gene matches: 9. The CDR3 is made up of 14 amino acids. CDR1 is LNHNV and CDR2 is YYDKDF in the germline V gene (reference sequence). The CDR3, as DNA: TGTGCCACCAGTGGGAGCGGGGGGGCTTGGGAGCAGTTCTTC. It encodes CATSGSGGAWEQFF.

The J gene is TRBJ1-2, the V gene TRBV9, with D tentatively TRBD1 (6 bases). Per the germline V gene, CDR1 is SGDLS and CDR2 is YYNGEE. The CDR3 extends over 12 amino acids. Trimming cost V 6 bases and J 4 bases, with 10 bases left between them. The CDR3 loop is CASTGGAYGYTF. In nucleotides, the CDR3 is TGTGCCAGCACTGGGGGGGCCTATGGCTACACCTTC.

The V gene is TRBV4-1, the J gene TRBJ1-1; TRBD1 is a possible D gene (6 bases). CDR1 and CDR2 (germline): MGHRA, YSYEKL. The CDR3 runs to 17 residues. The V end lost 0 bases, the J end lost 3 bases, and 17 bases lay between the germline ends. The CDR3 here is CASSQDGVTGTDTEAFF. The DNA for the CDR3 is TGCGCCAGCAGCCAAGATGGCGTTACAGGGACGGACACTGAAGCTTTCTTT.

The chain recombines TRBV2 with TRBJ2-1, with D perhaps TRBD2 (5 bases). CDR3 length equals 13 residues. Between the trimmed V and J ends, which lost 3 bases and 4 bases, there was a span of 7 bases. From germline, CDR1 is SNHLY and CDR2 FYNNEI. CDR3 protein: CASSDAGYNEQFF. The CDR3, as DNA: TGTGCCAGCAGTGACGCGGGTTACAATGAGCAGTTCTTC. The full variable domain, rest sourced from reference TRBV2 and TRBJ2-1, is EPEVTQTPSHQVTQMGQEVILRCVPISNHLYFYWYRQILGQKVEFLVSFYNNEISEKSEIFDDQFSVERPDGSNFTLKIRSTKLEDSAMYFCASSDAGYNEQFFGPGTRLTVL.

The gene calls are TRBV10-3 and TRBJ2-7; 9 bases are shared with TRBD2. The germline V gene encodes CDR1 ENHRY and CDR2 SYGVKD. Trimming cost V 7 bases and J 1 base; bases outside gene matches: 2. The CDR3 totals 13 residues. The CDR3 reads CAITSGNSYEQYF. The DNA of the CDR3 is TGTGCCATCACTAGCGGGAATTCCTACGAGCAGTACTTC.

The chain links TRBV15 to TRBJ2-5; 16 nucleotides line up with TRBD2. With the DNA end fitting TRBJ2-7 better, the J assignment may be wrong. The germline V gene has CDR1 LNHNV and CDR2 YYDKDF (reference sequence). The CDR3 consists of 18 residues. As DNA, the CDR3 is TGTGCCACCAGCGGGGGACTAGCGGGAGGGGGAAGGAGCTACGAGCAGTACTTC. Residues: CATSGGLAGGGRSYEQYF.

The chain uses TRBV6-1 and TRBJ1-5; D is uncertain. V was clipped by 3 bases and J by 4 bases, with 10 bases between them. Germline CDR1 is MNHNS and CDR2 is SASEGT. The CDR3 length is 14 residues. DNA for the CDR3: TGTGCCAGCAGTGATAGCGGATTAAATCAGCCCCAGCATTTT. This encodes CASSDSGLNQPQHF.

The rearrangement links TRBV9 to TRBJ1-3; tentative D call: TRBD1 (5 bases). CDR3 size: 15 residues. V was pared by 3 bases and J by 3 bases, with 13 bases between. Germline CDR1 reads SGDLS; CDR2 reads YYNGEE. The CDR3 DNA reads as TGTGCCAGCAGCGATCCAGGGAAAGGTGGAAACACCATATATTTT. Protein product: CASSDPGKGGNTIYF.

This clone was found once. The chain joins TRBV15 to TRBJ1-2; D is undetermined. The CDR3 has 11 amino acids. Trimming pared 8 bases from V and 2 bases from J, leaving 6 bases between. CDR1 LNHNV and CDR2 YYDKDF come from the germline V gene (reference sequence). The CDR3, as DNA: TGTGCCACCGTCGGGAACTATGGCTACACCTTC. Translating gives CATVGNYGYTF.

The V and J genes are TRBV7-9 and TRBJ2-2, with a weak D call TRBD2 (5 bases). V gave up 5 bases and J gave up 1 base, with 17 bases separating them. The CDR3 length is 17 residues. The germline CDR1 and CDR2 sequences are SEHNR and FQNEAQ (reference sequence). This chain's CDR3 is CASSLPEKGVNTGELFF. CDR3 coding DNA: TGTGCCAGCAGCCTGCCAGAGAAGGGAGTGAACACCGGGGAGCTGTTTTTT. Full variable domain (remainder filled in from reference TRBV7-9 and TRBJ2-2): DTGVSQNPRHKITKRGQNVTFRCDPISEHNRLYWYRQTLGQGPEFLTYFQNEAQLEKSRLLSDRFSAERPKGSFSTLEIQRTEQGDSAMYLCASSLPEKGVNTGELFFGEGSRLTVL.

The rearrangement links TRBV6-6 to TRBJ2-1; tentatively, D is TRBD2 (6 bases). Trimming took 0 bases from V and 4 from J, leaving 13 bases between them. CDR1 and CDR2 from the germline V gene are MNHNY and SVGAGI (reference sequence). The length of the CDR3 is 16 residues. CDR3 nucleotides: TGTGCCAGCAGTTACTCGGGCCAGCGGGCTTACAATGAGCAGTTCTTC. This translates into CASSYSGQRAYNEQFF.

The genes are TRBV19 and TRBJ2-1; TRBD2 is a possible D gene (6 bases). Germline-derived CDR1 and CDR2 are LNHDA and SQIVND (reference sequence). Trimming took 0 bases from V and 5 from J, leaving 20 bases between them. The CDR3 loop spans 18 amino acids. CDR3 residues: CASSIDAWGDPRHNEQFF. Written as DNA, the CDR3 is TGTGCCAGTAGTATAGACGCGTGGGGGGATCCTCGACACAATGAGCAGTTCTTC.

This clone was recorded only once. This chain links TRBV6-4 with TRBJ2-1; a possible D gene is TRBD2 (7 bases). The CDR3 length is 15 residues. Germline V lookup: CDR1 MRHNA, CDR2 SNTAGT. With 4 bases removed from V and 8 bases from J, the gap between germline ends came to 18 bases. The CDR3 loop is CASSVYNGGQDEQFF. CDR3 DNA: TGTGCCAGCAGTGTCTATAACGGGGGGCAGGATGAGCAGTTCTTC.

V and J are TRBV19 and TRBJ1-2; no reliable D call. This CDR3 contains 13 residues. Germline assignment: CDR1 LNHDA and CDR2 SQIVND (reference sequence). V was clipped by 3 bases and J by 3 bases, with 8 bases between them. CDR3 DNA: TGTGCCAGTAGTATCTATCGGGACTATGGCTACACCTTC. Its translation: CASSIYRDYGYTF.

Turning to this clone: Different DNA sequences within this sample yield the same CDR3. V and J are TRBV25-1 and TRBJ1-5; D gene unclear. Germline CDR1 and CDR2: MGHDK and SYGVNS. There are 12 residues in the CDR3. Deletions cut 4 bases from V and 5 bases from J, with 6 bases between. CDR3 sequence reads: CASSGGDQPQHF. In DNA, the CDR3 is TGTGCCAGCAGTGGCGGCGATCAGCCCCAGCATTTT.

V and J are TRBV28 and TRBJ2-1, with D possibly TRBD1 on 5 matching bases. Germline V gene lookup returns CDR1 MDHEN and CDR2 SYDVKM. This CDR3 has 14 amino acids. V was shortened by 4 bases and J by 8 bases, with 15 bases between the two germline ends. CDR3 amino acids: CASSSFPQGYEQFF. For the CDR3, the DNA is TGTGCCAGCAGTTCATTCCCCCAGGGCTATGAGCAGTTCTTC.

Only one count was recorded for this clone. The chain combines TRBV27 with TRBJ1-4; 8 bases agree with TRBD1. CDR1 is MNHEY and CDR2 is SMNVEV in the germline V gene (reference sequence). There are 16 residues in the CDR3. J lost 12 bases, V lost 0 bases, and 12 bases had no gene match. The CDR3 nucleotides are TGTGCCAGCAGTTTATCCTATATGGACAGGGTGACTGAACTGTTTTTT. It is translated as CASSLSYMDRVTELFF.

CDR3: CASSPRTRQETQYF. In DNA, the CDR3 is TGTGCCAGCAGCCCAAGGACTAGACAAGAGACCCAGTACTTC. The chain combines TRBV13 with TRBJ2-5; 7 nucleotides align to TRBD2. The CDR3 has 14 residues. CDR1 PRHDT and CDR2 FYEKMQ come from the germline V gene (reference sequence). Trimming removed 5 bases from V and 2 bases from J; junction bases left unmatched: 5.